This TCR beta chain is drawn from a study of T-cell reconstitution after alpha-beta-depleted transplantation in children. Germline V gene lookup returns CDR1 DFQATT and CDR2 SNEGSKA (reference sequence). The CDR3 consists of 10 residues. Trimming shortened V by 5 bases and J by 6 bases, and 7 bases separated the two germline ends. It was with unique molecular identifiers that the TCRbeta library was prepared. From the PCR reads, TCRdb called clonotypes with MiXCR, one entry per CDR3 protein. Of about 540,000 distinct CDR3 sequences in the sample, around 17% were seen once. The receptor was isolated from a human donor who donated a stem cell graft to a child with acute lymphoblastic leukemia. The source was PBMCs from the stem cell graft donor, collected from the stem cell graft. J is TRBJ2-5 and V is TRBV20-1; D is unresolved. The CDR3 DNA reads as TGCAGTGCTGACTTCAAGACCCAGTACTTC. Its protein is CSADFKTQYF.